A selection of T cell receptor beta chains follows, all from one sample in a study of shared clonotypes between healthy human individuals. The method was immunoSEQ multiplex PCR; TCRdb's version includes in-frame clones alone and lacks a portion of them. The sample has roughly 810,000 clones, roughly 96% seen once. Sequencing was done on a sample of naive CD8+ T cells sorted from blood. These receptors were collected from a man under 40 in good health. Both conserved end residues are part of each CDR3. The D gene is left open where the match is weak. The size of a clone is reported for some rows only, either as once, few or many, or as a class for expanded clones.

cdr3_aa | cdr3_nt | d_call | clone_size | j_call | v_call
CASSFSSYDDTDTQYF | TGTGCCAGCAGCTTCTCCAGTTATGATGACACAGATACGCAGTATTTT | - | - | TRBJ2-3 | TRBV7-9
CASSISTLAGYEQYF | TGTGCCAGCAGTATAAGCACACTAGCGGGCTACGAGCAGTACTTC | TRBD2 | - | TRBJ2-7 | TRBV6-1
CASSVETIRDRAIPGANVLTF | TGTGCCAGCAGCGTAGAGACCATTCGGGACAGGGCGATTCCTGGGGCCAACGTCCTGACTTTC | TRBD1 | once | TRBJ2-6 | TRBV9
CASSLEVGSGNIQYF | TGTGCCAGCAGCTTAGAAGTCGGGAGCGGAAACATTCAGTACTTC | - | - | TRBJ2-4 | TRBV11-2
CASSLDRGYEQYF | TGTGCCAGCAGCTTAGATAGGGGGTACGAGCAGTACTTC | - | - | TRBJ2-7 | TRBV11-2
CASSESSQGTYEQYF | TGTGCCAGCAGTGAATCGTCACAGGGGACTTACGAGCAGTACTTC | - | - | TRBJ2-7 | TRBV2
CASSLGPQGAGTEAFF | TGTGCCAGCAGCTTAGGACCACAGGGGGCGGGCACTGAAGCTTTCTTT | TRBD1 | - | TRBJ1-1 | TRBV7-8
CASSLTGVYEQYF | TGTGCCAGCAGCTTGACGGGGGTCTACGAGCAGTACTTC | - | - | TRBJ2-7 | TRBV5-6
CASSQVLAGAYEQYF | TGCGCCAGCAGCCAAGTACTAGCGGGAGCCTACGAGCAGTACTTC | TRBD2 | - | TRBJ2-7 | TRBV4-1
CASSLGSAYGYTF | TGTGCCAGCAGCTTAGGCAGCGCCTATGGCTACACCTTC | - | - | TRBJ1-2 | TRBV7-9